This T cell receptor beta chain appears in the sequencing data of a study of blood T cell repertoires in COVID-19. Study overall: PBMCs, B-cell-depleted T cells, or T cells were the source of the cDNA or gDNA that made up the material.

In germline, CDR1 is SGHAT, CDR2 FQNNGV. The V gene lost 6 bases and the J gene lost 3 bases, with 9 bases spanning the gap. This CDR3 contains 12 residues. Authors' processing steps: Reference gene primer amplification gave estimated nucleated cell counts. Generated by immunoSEQ multiplex PCR, the TCRdb table keeps only in-frame clones and is missing some. For V, J and clone size, that table is used; D and trimming come from the DNA. The table includes a few hundred thousand clones, roughly nine tenths detected once. This chain connects TRBV11-2 to TRBJ2-7, with D possibly TRBD2 on 5 matching bases. Sequencing input: peripheral blood. This TCR was recovered from a man between 35 and 55 years old who had recovered from COVID-19. Here the CDR3 DNA reads TGTGCCAGCAGTACGACTAACTACGAGCAGTACTTC. Amino acids: CASSTTNYEQYF.